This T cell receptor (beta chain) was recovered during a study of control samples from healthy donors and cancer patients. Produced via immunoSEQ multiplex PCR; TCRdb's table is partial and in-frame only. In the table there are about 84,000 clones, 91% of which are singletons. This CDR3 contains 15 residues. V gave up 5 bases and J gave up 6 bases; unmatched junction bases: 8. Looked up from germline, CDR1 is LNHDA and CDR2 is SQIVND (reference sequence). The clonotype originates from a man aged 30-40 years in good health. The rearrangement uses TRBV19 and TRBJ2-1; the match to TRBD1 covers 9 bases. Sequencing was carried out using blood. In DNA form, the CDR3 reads TGTGCCAGTAGTCGATTAGGACAGGGGTCCAATGAGCAGTTCTTC. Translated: CASSRLGQGSNEQFF.